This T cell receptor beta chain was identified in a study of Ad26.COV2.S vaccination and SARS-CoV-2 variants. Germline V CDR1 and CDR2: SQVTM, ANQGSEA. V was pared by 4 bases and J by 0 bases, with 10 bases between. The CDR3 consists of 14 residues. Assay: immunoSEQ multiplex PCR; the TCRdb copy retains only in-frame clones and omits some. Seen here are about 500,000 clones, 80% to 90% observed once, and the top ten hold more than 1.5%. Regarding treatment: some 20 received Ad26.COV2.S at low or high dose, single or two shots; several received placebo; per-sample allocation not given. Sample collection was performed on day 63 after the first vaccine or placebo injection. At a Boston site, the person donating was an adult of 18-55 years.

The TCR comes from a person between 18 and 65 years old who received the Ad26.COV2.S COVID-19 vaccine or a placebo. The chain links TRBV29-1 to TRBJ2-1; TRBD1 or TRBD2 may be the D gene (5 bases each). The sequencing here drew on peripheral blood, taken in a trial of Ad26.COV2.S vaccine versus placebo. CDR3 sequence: CSVVAGSSYNEQFF. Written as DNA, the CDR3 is TGCAGCGTTGTGGCAGGGAGCTCCTACAATGAGCAGTTCTTC.